These T cell receptor beta chains were read from a single sample in a study of CD8 T cells in ankylosing spondylitis. One entry per CDR3 protein, called by TCRdb with MiXCR from the 5' RACE reads. The sample shows approximately 240,000 distinct CDR3 sequences, approximately 10% of them seen only once. Sequencing was performed on blood, either unsorted or a sorted T cell fraction (not recorded which). These receptors were obtained from a male donor with ankylosing spondylitis or in good health (not recorded which). The CDR3 runs from the conserved cysteine through the conserved F or W. D genes are given only for firm matches. Rows may omit the clone size; those that give it use once, few, many or a size class.

CDR3 length | clone size | D gene | V gene | CDR3 protein
18 | many | - | TRBV2 | CASSELTRTFTSTDTQYF
15 | - | - | TRBV5-6 | CASSLVNDKVNEQFF
14 | many | TRBD2 | TRBV7-2 | CASSLGLASYEQYF
11 | many | - | TRBV12-3/TRBV12-4 | CASGANEKLFF
15 | medium-sized | - | TRBV20-1 | CSARVGATARETQYF
15 | many | - | TRBV5-4 | CASSLVGLLTDTQYF
15 | many | TRBD1 | TRBV27 | CASSSQGAGNTEAFF
14 | many | - | TRBV20-1 | CSARAGPKNQPQHF
13 | many | - | TRBV27 | CASSLSAGNEQFF
15 | many | TRBD1 | TRBV3-1 | CASSQDPGQGAGYTF
12 | once | - | TRBV7-2 | CASGLGAYEQYF
13 | many | - | TRBV20-1 | CSALTGNTQTQYF
14 | - | - | TRBV14 | CASSQGWGGNEQFF
14 | few | - | TRBV12-3/TRBV12-4 | CASSLDNLNTEAFF
16 | many | - | TRBV3-1 | CASSQGQGVGSTEAFF
15 | many | TRBD1 | TRBV20-1 | CSAPGTGEGYTEAFF